This passage covers 14 T cell receptor beta chains from one sample sequenced in a study of T cells after yellow fever vaccination (dated by TCRdb to 2018 to 2020). In light of the paper, this sample's treatment or condition label describes: live attenuated yellow fever vaccine strain. Libraries were constructed by 5' RACE. TCRdb lists the instrument as Illumina HiSeq 2500. The raw public reads went through TCRdb reprocessing: fastp at Q25, MiXCR clone calling, in-frame beta chains kept. Every CDR3 protein is listed once, alongside the most common genes and DNA of its rows. This sample lists hundreds of thousands of distinct CDR3 sequences; about 6% were detected once. Approximately 15% of the sample goes to the ten largest clones. This material consisted of PBMCs, taken 5 days after the yellow fever booster vaccination. These receptor sequences come from a man aged 30 to 39 who received the YFV17D yellow fever vaccine.

This clonotype has ten or more counts. J is TRBJ2-3 and V is TRBV4-3; perhaps TRBD2 as D (7 bases). CDR3 length: 15 amino acids. In germline, CDR1 is LGHNA, CDR2 YSLEER. V was pared by 0 bases and J by 7 bases, with 14 bases between. The CDR3 here is CASSQEGGARNTQYF. In DNA form, the CDR3 reads TGCGCCAGCAGCCAAGAGGGGGGGGCGCGAAATACGCAGTATTTT.

This clonotype was seen more than once but under ten times. The CDR3 DNA is TGTGCCAGCAGCCCCTCGACAGGGGTGAACACTGAAGCTTTCTTT. Its translation: CASSPSTGVNTEAFF. V gene TRBV5-4 combines with J gene TRBJ1-1, with 8 bases aligning to TRBD1. The V gene's germline CDR1 is SGHNT and CDR2 YYREEE (reference sequence). The trim removed 4 bases at V and 0 bases at J, leaving 5 bases unmatched. This CDR3 has 15 residues. Filled out from reference TRBV5-4 and TRBJ1-1, the complete variable domain reads ETGVTQSPTHLIKTRGQQVTLRCSSQSGHNTVSWYQQALGQGPQFIFQYYREEENGRGNFPPRFSGLQFPNYSSELNVNALELDDSALYLCASSPSTGVNTEAFFGQGTRLTVV.

The chain is built from TRBV18 and TRBJ2-3; D might be TRBD1 (5 bases). Germline CDR1 and CDR2: KGHSH and LQKENI. The V end lost 2 bases, the J end lost 1 base, and 10 bases lay between the germline ends. CDR3 size: 15 residues. The CDR3 loop is CASSPSRQRTDTQYF. CDR3 sequence (DNA): TGTGCCAGCTCACCAAGCAGACAGCGCACAGATACGCAGTATTTT.

The rearrangement joins TRBV20-1 to TRBJ2-5; tentatively, D is TRBD2 (7 bases). CDR3 size: 13 residues. The germline gives CDR1 DFQATT, CDR2 SNEGSKA (reference sequence). V was clipped by 6 bases and J by 3 bases, with 14 bases between them. CDR3 amino acids: CSAPGGFKETQYF. The CDR3 nucleotides read TGCAGTGCCCCGGGGGGCTTTAAAGAGACCCAGTACTTC.

The chain uses TRBV24-1 and TRBJ2-3, with D uncertain. The CDR3 has 14 residues. The germline CDR1 and CDR2 sequences are KGHDR and SFDVKD. V dropped 6 bases and J dropped 5 bases, with 14 bases sitting between them. The CDR3 DNA reads TGTGCCACCAGTCCCCCTGGGGTTGGAGATACGCAGTATTTT. It is translated as CATSPPGVGDTQYF.

This clonotype was observed at least ten times. V is TRBV14 and J is TRBJ1-6; TRBD1 aligns across 12 bases. The junction had 2 bases not matched to a gene; V was cut back by 1 base and J by 10 bases. Germline V CDR1 and CDR2: SGHDN, FVKESK. The CDR3 loop spans 15 amino acids. DNA of the CDR3: TGTGCCAGCAGCCAAGGGGACAGGGGGCGGTCACCCCTCCACTTT. It codes for CASSQGDRGRSPLHF.

This clonotype occurred many times. CDR3 sequence (DNA): TGCAGCGTTGAAGTGGAGGGGTTTGACAAAAACATTCAGTACTTC. It specifies CSVEVEGFDKNIQYF. The V and J genes are TRBV29-1 and TRBJ2-4; D possibly corresponds to TRBD2 (6 bases). V gave up 1 base and J gave up 3 bases, with 13 bases separating them. The CDR3 is 15 amino acids. Germline V CDR1 and CDR2: SQVTM, ANQGSEA.

This clonotype was picked up a small number of times. The chain employs TRBV19 and TRBJ2-6; the D call may be TRBD1 or TRBD2 (5 bases each). Looked up from germline, CDR1 is LNHDA and CDR2 is SQIVND (reference sequence). CDR3 length: 15 residues. V lost 5 bases, J lost 2 bases, and 10 bases lay in between. In DNA form, the CDR3 reads TGTGCCAGTAGTGGGGACCCTGCTGGGGCCAACGTCCTGACTTTC. It yields the protein CASSGDPAGANVLTF. The full variable domain, with the rest looked up from reference TRBV19 and TRBJ2-6, is DGGITQSPKYLFRKEGQNVTLSCEQNLNHDAMYWYRQDPGQGLRLIYYSQIVNDFQKGDIAEGYSVSREKKESFPLTVTSAQKNPTAFYLCASSGDPAGANVLTFGAGSRLTVL.

V is TRBV7-3 and J is TRBJ2-7, with TRBD2 matching 14 bases. The CDR3 runs 19 residues. The V and J ends lost 4 bases and 5 bases, in that order; junction bases with no gene match: 16. Germline values: CDR1 SGHTA, CDR2 FQGTGA. The CDR3 protein is CASSSKGGLAGGLRDEQYF. CDR3 DNA sequence: TGTGCCAGCAGCTCGAAAGGCGGACTAGCGGGAGGCCTTCGGGACGAGCAGTACTTC. Full variable domain (rest looked up from reference TRBV7-3 and TRBJ2-7): GAGVSQTPSNKVTEKGKYVELRCDPISGHTALYWYRQSLGQGPEFLIYFQGTGAADDSGLPNDRFFAVRPEGSVSTLKIQRTERGDSAVYLCASSSKGGLAGGLRDEQYFGPGTRLTVT.

At least ten counts were recorded for this clonotype. The chain combines TRBV18 with TRBJ2-1; the match to TRBD2 covers 13 bases. V trimming: 4 bases; J trimming: 8 bases; junction bases outside the gene matches: 5. The CDR3 consists of 15 residues. Germline loops: CDR1 KGHSH, CDR2 LQKENI. The CDR3 DNA is TGTGCCAGCTCACAGGGGACTAGCGGGATAGATGAGCAGTTCTTC. Amino acid sequence: CASSQGTSGIDEQFF.

This clonotype was seen a few times. The chain recombines TRBV24-1 with TRBJ2-2; D is perhaps TRBD1 (6 bases). CDR1 and CDR2 (germline): KGHDR, SFDVKD. CDR3 size: 16 residues. V was clipped by 3 bases and J by 4 bases, with 14 bases between them. The CDR3 sequence is CATSDEWGPVTGELFF. CDR3 bases: TGTGCCACCAGTGATGAGTGGGGGCCTGTCACCGGGGAGCTGTTTTTT.

This clonotype showed up many times. The chain combines TRBV20-1 with TRBJ2-3, with 9 bases identical to TRBD2. The CDR3 length is 17 residues. Per the germline V gene, CDR1 is DFQATT and CDR2 is SNEGSKA (reference sequence). V lost 3 bases, J lost 1 base, and 11 bases stayed unmatched. In DNA form, the CDR3 reads TGCAGTGCTAGGATGGCGGGAGGGGAGGCGGGCACAGATACGCAGTATTTT. Its protein is CSARMAGGEAGTDTQYF.

J is TRBJ2-1 and V is TRBV5-1; D gene uncertain. Trimming left V 2 bases short and J 9 bases short, with 3 bases between. The CDR3 has 10 residues. Germline-derived CDR1 and CDR2 are SGHRS and YFSETQ. CDR3 protein: CASSFSEQFF. CDR3 DNA sequence: TGCGCCAGCAGCTTCAGTGAGCAGTTCTTC.

This clonotype came up a few times. CDR3 protein: CASSLAGTSGGPADTQYF. The DNA for the CDR3 is TGTGCCAGCAGCCTCGCCGGGACTAGCGGGGGGCCGGCAGATACGCAGTATTTT. This rearrangement joins TRBV11-2 to TRBJ2-3, with TRBD2 matching 15 bases. With 5 bases clipped from V and 4 bases from J, the junction kept 10 bases outside the gene matches. The CDR3 has 18 amino acids. Germline V gives CDR1 SGHAT, CDR2 FQNNGV.